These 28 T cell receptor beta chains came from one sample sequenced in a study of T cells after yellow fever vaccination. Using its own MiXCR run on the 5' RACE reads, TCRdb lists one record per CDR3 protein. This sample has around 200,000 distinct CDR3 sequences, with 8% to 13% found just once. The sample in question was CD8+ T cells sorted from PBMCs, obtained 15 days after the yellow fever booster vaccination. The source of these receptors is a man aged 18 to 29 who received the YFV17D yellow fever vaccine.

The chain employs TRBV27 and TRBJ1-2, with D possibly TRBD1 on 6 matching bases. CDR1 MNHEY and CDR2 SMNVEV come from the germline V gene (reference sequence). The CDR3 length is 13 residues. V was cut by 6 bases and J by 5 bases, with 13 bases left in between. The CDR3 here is CASRPGAGYGYTF. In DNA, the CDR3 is TGTGCCAGCAGGCCAGGGGCAGGGTATGGCTACACCTTC.

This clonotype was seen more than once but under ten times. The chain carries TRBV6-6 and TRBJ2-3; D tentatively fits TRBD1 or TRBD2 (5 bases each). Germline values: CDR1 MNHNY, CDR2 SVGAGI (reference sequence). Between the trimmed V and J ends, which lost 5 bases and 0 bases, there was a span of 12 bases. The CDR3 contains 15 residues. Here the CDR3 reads CASSTRDLSTDTQYF. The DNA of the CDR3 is TGTGCCAGCAGTACCCGGGACCTGAGCACAGATACGCAGTATTTT.

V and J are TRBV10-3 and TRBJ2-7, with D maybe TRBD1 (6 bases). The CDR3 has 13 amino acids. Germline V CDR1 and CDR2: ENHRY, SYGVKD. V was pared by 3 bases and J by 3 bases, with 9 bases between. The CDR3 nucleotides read TGTGCCATCAGTGACCCGGACAGCTACGAGCAGTACGTC. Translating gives CAISDPDSYEQYV.

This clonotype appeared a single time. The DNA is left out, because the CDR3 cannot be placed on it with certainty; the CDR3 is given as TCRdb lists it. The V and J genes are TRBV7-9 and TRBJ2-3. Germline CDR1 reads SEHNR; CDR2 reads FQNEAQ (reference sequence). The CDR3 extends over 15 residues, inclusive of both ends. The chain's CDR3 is CASSIVGRGTDTEYF.

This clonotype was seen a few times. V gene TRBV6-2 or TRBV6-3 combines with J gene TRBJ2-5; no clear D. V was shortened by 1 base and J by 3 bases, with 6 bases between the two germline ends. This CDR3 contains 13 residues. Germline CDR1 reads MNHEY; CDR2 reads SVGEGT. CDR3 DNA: TGTGCCAGCAGTTACTGGGATGAAGAGACCCAGTACTTC. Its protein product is CASSYWDEETQYF.

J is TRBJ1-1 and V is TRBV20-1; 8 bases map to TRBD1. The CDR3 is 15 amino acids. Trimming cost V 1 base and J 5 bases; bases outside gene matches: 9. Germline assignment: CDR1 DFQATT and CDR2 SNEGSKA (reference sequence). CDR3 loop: CSARAFLDRDTEAFF. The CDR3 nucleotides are TGCAGTGCTAGAGCTTTTCTGGACAGGGATACTGAAGCTTTCTTT.

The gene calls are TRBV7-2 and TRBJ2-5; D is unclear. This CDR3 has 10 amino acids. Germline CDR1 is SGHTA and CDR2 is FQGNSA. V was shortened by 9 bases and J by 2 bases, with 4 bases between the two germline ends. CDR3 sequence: CASAQETQYF. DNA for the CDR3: TGTGCCAGTGCGCAAGAGACCCAGTACTTC.

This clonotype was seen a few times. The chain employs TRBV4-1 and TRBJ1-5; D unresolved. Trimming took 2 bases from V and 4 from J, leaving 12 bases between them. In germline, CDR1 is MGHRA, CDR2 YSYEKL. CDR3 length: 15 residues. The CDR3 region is CASSQPFTENQPQHF. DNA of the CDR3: TGCGCCAGCAGCCAACCTTTCACAGAGAATCAGCCCCAGCATTTT.

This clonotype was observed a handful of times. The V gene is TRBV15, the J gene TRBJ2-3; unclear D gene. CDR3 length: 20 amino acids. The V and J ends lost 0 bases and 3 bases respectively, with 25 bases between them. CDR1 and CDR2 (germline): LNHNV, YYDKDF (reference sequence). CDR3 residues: CATSRDHVDSRQAETDTQYF. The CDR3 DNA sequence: TGTGCCACCAGCAGAGATCACGTGGATTCTAGGCAGGCCGAAACAGATACGCAGTATTTT. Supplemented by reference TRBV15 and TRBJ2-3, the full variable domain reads DAMVIQNPRYQVTQFGKPVTLSCSQTLNHNVMYWYQQKSSQAPKLLFHYYDKDFNNEADTPDNFQSRRPNTSFCFLDIRSPGLGDTAMYLCATSRDHVDSRQAETDTQYFGPGTRLTVL.

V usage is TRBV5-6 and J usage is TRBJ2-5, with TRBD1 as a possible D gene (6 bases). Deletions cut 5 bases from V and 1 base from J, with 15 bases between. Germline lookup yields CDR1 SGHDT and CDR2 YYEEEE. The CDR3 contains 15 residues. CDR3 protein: CASSLDRTLQETQYF. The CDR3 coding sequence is TGTGCCAGCAGTCTTGACAGGACTCTCCAAGAGACCCAGTACTTC.

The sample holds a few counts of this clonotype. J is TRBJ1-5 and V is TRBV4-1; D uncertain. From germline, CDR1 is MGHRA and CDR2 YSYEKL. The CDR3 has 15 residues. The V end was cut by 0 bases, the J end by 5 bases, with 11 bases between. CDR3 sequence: CASSQDEDDYQPQHF. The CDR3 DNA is TGCGCCAGCAGCCAAGACGAAGACGACTATCAGCCCCAGCATTTT.

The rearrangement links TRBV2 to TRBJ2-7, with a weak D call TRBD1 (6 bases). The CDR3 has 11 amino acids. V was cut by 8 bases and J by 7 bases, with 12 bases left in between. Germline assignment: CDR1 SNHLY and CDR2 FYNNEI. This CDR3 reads CASHQGWEQYV. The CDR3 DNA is TGTGCCAGCCACCAGGGGTGGGAGCAGTACGTC.

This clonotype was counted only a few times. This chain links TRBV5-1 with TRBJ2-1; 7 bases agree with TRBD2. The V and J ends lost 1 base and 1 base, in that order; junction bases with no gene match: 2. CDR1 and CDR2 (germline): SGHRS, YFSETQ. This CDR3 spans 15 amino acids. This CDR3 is CASSLSGASYNEQFF. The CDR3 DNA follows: TGCGCCAGCAGCTTGAGCGGGGCGTCCTACAATGAGCAGTTCTTC.

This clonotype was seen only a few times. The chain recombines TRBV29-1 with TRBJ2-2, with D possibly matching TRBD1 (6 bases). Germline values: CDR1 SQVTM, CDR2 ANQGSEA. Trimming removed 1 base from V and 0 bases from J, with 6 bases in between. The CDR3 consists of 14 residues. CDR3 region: CSVEGQANTGELFF. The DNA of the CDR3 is TGCAGCGTTGAAGGACAGGCGAACACCGGGGAGCTGTTTTTT.

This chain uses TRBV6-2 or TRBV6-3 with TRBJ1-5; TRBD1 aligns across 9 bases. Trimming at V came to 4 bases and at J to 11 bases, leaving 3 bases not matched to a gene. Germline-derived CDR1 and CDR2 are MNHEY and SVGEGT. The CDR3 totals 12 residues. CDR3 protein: CASSWTGEAQHF. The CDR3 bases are TGTGCCAGCAGTTGGACAGGGGAGGCCCAGCATTTT.

The CDR3 is CASSWGFGLADNEQFF. CDR3 coding DNA: TGTGCCAGCAGCTGGGGGTTCGGCCTAGCGGACAATGAGCAGTTCTTC. The chain recombines TRBV7-6 with TRBJ2-1; 7 nucleotides match TRBD2. The V gene end was trimmed by 4 bases and the J gene end by 5 bases; junction bases not matched to a gene: 11. Per germline, CDR1 SGHVS and CDR2 FNYEAQ. The CDR3 sequence is 16 residues long. Supplemented by reference TRBV7-6 and TRBJ2-1, the full variable domain reads GAGVSQSPRYKVTKRGQDVALRCDPISGHVSLYWYRQALGQGPEFLTYFNYEAQQDKSGLPNDRFSAERPEGSISTLTIQRTEQRDSAMYRCASSWGFGLADNEQFFGPGTRLTVL.

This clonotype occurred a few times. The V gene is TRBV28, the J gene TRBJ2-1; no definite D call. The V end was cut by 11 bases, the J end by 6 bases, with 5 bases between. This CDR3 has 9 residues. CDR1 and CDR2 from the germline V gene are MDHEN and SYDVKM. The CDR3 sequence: CAPPNEQFF. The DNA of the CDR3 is TGTGCCCCACCCAATGAGCAGTTCTTC. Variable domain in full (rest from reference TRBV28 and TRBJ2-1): DVKVTQSSRYLVKRTGEKVFLECVQDMDHENMFWYRQDPGLGLRLIYFSYDVKMKEKGDIPEGYSVSREKKERFSLILESASTNQTSMYLCAPPNEQFFGPGTRLTVL.

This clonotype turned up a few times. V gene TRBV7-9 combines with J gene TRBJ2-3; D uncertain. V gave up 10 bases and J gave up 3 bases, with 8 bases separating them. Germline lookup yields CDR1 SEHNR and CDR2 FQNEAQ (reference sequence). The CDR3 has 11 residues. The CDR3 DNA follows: TGTGCCATCCTGGGTACAGATACGCAGTATTTT. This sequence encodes CAILGTDTQYF. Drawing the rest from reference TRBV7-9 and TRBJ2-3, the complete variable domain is DTGVSQNPRHKITKRGQNVTFRCDPISEHNRLYWYRQTLGQGPEFLTYFQNEAQLEKSRLLSDRFSAERPKGSFSTLEIQRTEQGDSAMYLCAILGTDTQYFGPGTRLTVL.

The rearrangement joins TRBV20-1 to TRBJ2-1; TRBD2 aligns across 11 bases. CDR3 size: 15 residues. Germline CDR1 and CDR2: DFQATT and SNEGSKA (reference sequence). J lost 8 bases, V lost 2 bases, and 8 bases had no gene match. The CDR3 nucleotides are TGCAGTGCTAGAATTAGCGGGGGGGCTTGGGATGAGCAGTTCTTC. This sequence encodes CSARISGGAWDEQFF.

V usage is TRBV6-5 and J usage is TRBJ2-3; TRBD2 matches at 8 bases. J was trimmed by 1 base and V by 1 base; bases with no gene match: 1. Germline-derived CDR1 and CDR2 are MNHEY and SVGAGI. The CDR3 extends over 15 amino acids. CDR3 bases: TGTGCCAGCAGTTACTGGCGGGGGGGCACAGATACGCAGTATTTT. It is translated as CASSYWRGGTDTQYF.

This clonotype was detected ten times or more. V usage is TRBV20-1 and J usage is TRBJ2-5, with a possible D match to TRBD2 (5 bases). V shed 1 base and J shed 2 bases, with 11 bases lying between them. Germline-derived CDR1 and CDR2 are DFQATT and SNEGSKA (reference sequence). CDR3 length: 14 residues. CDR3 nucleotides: TGCAGTGCTAGAGGTCTAGCAAAACAAGAGACCCAGTACTTC. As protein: CSARGLAKQETQYF.

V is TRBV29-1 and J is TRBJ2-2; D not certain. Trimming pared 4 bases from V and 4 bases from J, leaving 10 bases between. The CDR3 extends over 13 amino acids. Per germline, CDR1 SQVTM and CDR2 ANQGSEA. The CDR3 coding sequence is TGCAGCGTTGGAGTAGGCCCCACCGGGGAGCTGTTTTTT. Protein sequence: CSVGVGPTGELFF.

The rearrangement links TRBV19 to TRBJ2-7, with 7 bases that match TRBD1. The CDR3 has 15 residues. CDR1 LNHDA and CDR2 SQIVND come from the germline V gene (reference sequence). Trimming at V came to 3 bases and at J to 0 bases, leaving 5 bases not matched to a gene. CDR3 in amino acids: CASSMATGVSYEQYF. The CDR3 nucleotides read TGTGCCAGTAGTATGGCCACAGGGGTCTCCTACGAGCAGTACTTC.

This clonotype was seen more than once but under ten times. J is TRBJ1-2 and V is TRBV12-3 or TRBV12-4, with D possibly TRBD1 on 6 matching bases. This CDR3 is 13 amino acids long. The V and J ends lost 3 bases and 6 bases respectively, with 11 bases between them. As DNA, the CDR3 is TGTGCCAGCAGTTTTGCAGGGGTCGATGGCTACACCTTC. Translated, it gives CASSFAGVDGYTF.

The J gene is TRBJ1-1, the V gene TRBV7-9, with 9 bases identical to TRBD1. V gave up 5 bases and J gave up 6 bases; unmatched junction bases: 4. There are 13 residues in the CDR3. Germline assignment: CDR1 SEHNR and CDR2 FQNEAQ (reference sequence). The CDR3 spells CASSPTGGPEAFF. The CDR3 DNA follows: TGTGCCAGCAGCCCAACAGGGGGCCCTGAAGCTTTCTTT. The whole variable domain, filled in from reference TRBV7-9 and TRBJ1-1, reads DTGVSQNPRHKITKRGQNVTFRCDPISEHNRLYWYRQTLGQGPEFLTYFQNEAQLEKSRLLSDRFSAERPKGSFSTLEIQRTEQGDSAMYLCASSPTGGPEAFFGQGTRLTVV.

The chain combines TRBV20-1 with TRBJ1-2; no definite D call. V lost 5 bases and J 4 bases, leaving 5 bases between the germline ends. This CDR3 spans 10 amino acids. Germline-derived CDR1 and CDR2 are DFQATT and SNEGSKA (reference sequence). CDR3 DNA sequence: TGCAGTGCTCGCAGCTATGGCTACACCTTC. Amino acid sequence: CSARSYGYTF.

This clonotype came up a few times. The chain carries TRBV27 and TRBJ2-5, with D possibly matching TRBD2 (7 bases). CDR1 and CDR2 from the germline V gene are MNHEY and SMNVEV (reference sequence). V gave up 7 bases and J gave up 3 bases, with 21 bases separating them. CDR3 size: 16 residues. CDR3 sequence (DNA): TGTGCCAGCAACCGGCGGGGGCGGGGCGTAAAAGAGACCCAGTACTTC. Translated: CASNRRGRGVKETQYF.

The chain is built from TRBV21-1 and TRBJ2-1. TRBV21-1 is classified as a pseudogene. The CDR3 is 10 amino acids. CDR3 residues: CASRENEQFF. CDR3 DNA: TGTGCCAGCAGAGAAAATGAGCAGTTCTTC.